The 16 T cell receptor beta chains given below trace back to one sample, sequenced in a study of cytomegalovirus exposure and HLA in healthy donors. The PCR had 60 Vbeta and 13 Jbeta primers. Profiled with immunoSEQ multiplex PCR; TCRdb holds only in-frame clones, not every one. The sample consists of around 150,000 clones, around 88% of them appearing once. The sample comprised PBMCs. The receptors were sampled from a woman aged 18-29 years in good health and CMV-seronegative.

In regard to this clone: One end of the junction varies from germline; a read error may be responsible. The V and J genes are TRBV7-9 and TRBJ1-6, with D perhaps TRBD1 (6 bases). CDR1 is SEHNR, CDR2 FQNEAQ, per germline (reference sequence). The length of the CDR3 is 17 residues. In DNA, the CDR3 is TGTTCCAGCAGCCCACTACCAGACAGGTTCTGGGGATCACCCCTCCACTTT. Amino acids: CSSSPLPDRFWGSPLHF.

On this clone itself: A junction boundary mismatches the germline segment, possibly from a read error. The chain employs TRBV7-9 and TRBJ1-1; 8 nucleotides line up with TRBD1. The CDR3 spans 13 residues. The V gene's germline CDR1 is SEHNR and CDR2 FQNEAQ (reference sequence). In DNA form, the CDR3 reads TGTGCCAGCAGCTCCGGACAGGGTGGTAGGACCAGTTTT. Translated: CASSSGQGGRTSF.

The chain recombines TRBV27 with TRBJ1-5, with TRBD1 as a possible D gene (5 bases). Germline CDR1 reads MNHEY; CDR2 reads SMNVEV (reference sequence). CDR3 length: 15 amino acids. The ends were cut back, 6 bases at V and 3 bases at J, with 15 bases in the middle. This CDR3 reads CASSWGRGLNQPQHF. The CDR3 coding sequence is TGTGCCAGCAGCTGGGGCCGGGGACTCAATCAGCCCCAGCATTTT.

This CDR3 reads CASRLQVNQPQHF. The CDR3 DNA reads TGTGCCAGCAGACTACAGGTCAATCAGCCCCAGCATTTT. This chain connects TRBV2 to TRBJ1-5, with D tentatively TRBD1 (5 bases). The germline V gene encodes CDR1 SNHLY and CDR2 FYNNEI. The CDR3 spans 13 residues. With 6 bases removed from V and 3 bases from J, the gap between germline ends came to 9 bases.

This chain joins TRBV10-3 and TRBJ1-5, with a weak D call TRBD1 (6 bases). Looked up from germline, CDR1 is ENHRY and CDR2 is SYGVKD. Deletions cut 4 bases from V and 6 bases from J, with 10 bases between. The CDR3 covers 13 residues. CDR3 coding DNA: TGTGCCATCAGTGTGTCCAGGGGTCAGCCCCAGCATTTT. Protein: CAISVSRGQPQHF.

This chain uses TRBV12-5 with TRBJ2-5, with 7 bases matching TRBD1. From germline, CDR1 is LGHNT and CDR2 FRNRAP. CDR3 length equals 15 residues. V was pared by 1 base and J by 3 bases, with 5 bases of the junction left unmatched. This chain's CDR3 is CASGLARGLKETQYF. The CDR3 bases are TGTGCTAGTGGTTTGGCTAGGGGGCTAAAAGAGACCCAGTACTTC.

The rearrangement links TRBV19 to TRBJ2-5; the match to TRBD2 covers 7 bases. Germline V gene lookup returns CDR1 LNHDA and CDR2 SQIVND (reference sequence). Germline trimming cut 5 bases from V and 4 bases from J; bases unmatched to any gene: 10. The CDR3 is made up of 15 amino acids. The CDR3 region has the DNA TGTGCCAGTAGTCGGATGGCGGGAGAGGGAGAGACCCAGTACTTC. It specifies CASSRMAGEGETQYF.

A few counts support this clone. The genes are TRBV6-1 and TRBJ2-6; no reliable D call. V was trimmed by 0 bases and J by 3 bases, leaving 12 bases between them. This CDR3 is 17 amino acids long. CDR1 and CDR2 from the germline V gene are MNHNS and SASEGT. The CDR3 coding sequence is TGTGCCAGCAGTGAAGCGGGTAGACTCTTTGGGGCCAACGTCCTGACTTTC. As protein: CASSEAGRLFGANVLTF.

CDR3: CSVRGTGPNTGELFF. CDR3 nucleotides: TGCAGCGTACGTGGGACAGGGCCGAACACCGGGGAGCTGTTTTTT. The chain couples TRBV29-1 to TRBJ2-2; TRBD1 matches 9 bases. Germline V gives CDR1 SQVTM, CDR2 ANQGSEA. The CDR3 spans 15 residues. V lost 6 bases to trimming and J lost 0 bases; unmatched junction nucleotides: 5.

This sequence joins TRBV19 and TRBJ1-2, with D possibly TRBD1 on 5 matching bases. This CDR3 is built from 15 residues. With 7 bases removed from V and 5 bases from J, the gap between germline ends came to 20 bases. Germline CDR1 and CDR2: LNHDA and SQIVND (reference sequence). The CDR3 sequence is CASTPGTRGRYGYTF. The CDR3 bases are TGTGCCAGTACCCCGGGGACTCGAGGGAGATATGGCTACACCTTC.

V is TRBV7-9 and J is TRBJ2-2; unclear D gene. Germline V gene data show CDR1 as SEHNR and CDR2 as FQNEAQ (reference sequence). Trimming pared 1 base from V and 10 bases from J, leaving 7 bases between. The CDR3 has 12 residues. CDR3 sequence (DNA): TGTGCCAGCAGCTTAGAGAGTTCGGAGCTGTTTTTT. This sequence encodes CASSLESSELFF.

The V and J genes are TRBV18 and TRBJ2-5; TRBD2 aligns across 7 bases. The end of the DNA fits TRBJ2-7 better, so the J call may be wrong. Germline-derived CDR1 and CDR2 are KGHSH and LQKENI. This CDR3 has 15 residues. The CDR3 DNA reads TGTGCCAGCTCGGCGTTAGGACCGGGGGGATACGAGCAGTACTTC. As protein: CASSALGPGGYEQYF.

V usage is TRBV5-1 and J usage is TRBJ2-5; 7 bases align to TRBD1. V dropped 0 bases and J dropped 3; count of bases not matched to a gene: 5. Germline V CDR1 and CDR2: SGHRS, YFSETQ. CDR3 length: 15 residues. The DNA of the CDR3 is TGCGCCAGCAGCTTGGAGGTCAGGGGGAAAGAGACCCAGTACTTC. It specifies CASSLEVRGKETQYF. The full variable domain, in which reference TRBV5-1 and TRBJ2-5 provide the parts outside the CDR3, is KAGVTQTPRYLIKTRGQQVTLSCSPISGHRSVSWYQQTPGQGLQFLFEYFSETQRNKGNFPGRFSGRQFSNSRSEMNVSTLELGDSALYLCASSLEVRGKETQYFGPGTRLLVL.

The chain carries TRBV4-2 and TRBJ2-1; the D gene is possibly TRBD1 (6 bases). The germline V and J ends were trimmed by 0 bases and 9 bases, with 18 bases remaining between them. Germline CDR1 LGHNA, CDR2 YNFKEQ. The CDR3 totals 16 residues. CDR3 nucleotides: TGTGCCAGCAGCCAAGAGTCGAGTAAGGGCAGGGGTGAGCAGTTCTTC. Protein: CASSQESSKGRGEQFF.

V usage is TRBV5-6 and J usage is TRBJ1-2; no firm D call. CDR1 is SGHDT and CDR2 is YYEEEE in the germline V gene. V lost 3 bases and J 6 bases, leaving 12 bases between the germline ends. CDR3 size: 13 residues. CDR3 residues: CASSWEGPDGYTF. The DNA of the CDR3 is TGTGCCAGCAGCTGGGAGGGCCCGGATGGCTACACCTTC.

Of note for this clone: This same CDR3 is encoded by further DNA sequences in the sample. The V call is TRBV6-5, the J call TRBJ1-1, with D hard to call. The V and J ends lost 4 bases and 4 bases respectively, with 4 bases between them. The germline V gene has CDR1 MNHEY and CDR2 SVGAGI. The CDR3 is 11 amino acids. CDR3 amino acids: CASSSFTEAFF. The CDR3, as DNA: TGTGCCAGCAGTTCATTCACTGAAGCTTTCTTT.